A single sample gave rise to the 32 T cell receptor beta chains below, sequenced in a study of T cells expressing NK-cell markers. TCRdb reprocessed the 5' RACE reads, with one entry per CDR3 protein and no DNA. The table gives about 150,000 distinct CDR3 sequences; the top ten clones make up approximately 12% of it. Sequenced material: blood T cells: a sorted CD56 or NKG2C T cell subset, CD4+ or CD8+ T cells, or bulk PBMC T cells (not recorded which). Receptors were obtained from a man younger than 30 in good health.

V usage is TRBV7-9 and J usage is TRBJ1-1; there is no DNA to check the TCRdb D call of TRBD1. The germline gives CDR1 SEHNR, CDR2 FQNEAQ (reference sequence). This CDR3 has 15 residues. This CDR3 reads CASSLMAQGAVEAFF.

The chain has TRBV3-1 and TRBJ2-3; TCRdb's assignment of TRBD2 cannot be checked, as there is no DNA. Per the germline V gene, CDR1 is LGHDT and CDR2 is YNNKEL (reference sequence). This CDR3 has 13 residues. This chain's CDR3 is CASSQGLVDTQYF.

This chain links TRBV7-8 with TRBJ2-3; absent DNA, TCRdb's TRBD2 call cannot be checked. Germline assignment: CDR1 SGHVS and CDR2 FQNEAQ. The CDR3 consists of 16 residues. The CDR3 sequence is CASSPGLAGTLATQYF.

The chain recombines TRBV12-3 or TRBV12-4 with TRBJ2-2. The length of the CDR3 is 13 residues. This chain's CDR3 is CASTDRRTGELFF.

This chain links TRBV12-3 or TRBV12-4 with TRBJ1-5; TCRdb's assignment of TRBD1 cannot be checked, as there is no DNA. This CDR3 has 14 amino acids. CDR3 residues: CASSWGGSNQPQHF.

The genes are TRBV29-1 and TRBJ2-3. CDR1 and CDR2 from the germline V gene are SQVTM and ANQGSEA. The CDR3 is 13 residues long. The chain's CDR3 is CSVEGPDTDTQYF.

The chain couples TRBV12-3 or TRBV12-4 to TRBJ1-1; the TCRdb D gene call, TRBD1, has no DNA to confirm it. The CDR3 has 16 amino acids. The CDR3 sequence: CASSLANPGQYHEAFF.

V and J are TRBV30 and TRBJ2-1; TCRdb's D call of TRBD2 is untestable without DNA. CDR1 GTSNPN and CDR2 SVGIG come from the germline V gene (reference sequence). CDR3 size: 15 residues. The CDR3 spells CAWRIAGEAQNEQFF.

CDR3 loop: CASRPLRDQETQYF. The V gene is TRBV7-8, the J gene TRBJ2-5; TCRdb returns TRBD2, unconfirmable since there is no DNA. The CDR3 is 14 residues long. CDR1 and CDR2 from the germline V gene are SGHVS and FQNEAQ. Looking up the rest from reference TRBV7-8 and TRBJ2-5 gives the full variable domain: GAGVSQSPRYKVAKRGQDVALRCDPISGHVSLFWYQQALGQGPEFLTYFQNEAQLDKSGLPSDRFFAERPEGSVSTLKIQRTQQEDSAVYLCASRPLRDQETQYFGPGTRLLVL.

The rearrangement links TRBV6-5 to TRBJ2-7; TCRdb gives TRBD1 as the D gene, but with no DNA this cannot be confirmed. The CDR3 runs to 13 residues. Germline values: CDR1 MNHEY, CDR2 SVGAGI. CDR3 residues: CASSYTDSTEQYF.

CDR3 sequence reads: CSARDLLAGYEQFF. This chain joins TRBV20-1 and TRBJ2-1. Germline-derived CDR1 and CDR2 are DFQATT and SNEGSKA (reference sequence). CDR3 size: 14 residues.

The chain has TRBV4-3 and TRBJ2-7; as DNA is missing, the TRBD1 call by TCRdb cannot be tested. The CDR3 runs to 14 residues. Germline values: CDR1 LGHNA, CDR2 YSLEER. CDR3 loop: CASSPHRWGYEQYF.

The CDR3 here is CASSLPRRGQLNTEAFF. The chain recombines TRBV7-2 with TRBJ1-1; the D gene TCRdb calls, TRBD1, cannot be checked with no DNA. Germline CDR1 is SGHTA and CDR2 is FQGNSA. The length of the CDR3 is 17 residues.

The rearrangement uses TRBV6-5 and TRBJ2-1. Germline V gives CDR1 MNHEY, CDR2 SVGAGI. This CDR3 is 13 amino acids long. The CDR3 loop is CASSYSTAGEQFF.

CDR3 region: CSARDGQGIQPQHF. The chain employs TRBV20-1 and TRBJ1-5; TCRdb's D call, TRBD1, is unchecked because there is no DNA. CDR3 size: 14 residues. CDR1 and CDR2 from the germline V gene are DFQATT and SNEGSKA (reference sequence).

CDR3 amino acids: CASGPGGSGELFF. This chain uses TRBV6-1 with TRBJ2-2; no DNA is available, so the TRBD1 call from TCRdb remains unchecked. Germline values: CDR1 MNHNS, CDR2 SASEGT. The length of the CDR3 is 13 residues.

The chain is built from TRBV30 and TRBJ1-5; TCRdb names TRBD1, which stays unverified in the absence of DNA. The CDR3 spans 16 residues. The germline gives CDR1 GTSNPN, CDR2 SVGIG (reference sequence). This CDR3 is CAWSSAGTGGYQPQHF.

The rearrangement uses TRBV12-3 or TRBV12-4 and TRBJ1-2; TCRdb picks TRBD1, but there is no DNA to check that call. The CDR3 runs to 16 residues. The CDR3 is CASSWDPGQGHYGYTF.

The chain employs TRBV6-5 and TRBJ1-5; the D gene TCRdb calls, TRBD1, cannot be checked with no DNA. Looked up from germline, CDR1 is MNHEY and CDR2 is SVGAGI. The CDR3 loop spans 15 amino acids. The CDR3 sequence is CASKQGWGSNQPQHF.

The J gene is TRBJ2-1, the V gene TRBV30; there is no DNA to check the TCRdb D call of TRBD2. The CDR3 spans 15 residues. Germline CDR1 reads GTSNPN; CDR2 reads SVGIG (reference sequence). The CDR3 sequence: CAWSGGGTTYNEQFF.

This chain connects TRBV6-2 or TRBV6-3 to TRBJ2-1. This CDR3 spans 16 amino acids. The germline V gene encodes CDR1 MNHEY and CDR2 SVGEGT. This CDR3 is CASRPVRGSSYNEQFF.

The chain couples TRBV29-1 to TRBJ1-2; TCRdb's D call of TRBD1 is untestable without DNA. The CDR3 spans 12 residues. Germline assignment: CDR1 SQVTM and CDR2 ANQGSEA. Here the CDR3 reads CSGGEANYGYTF.

V gene TRBV30 combines with J gene TRBJ2-1. CDR3 length: 14 residues. CDR1 is GTSNPN, CDR2 SVGIG, per germline (reference sequence). CDR3: CAWTGYPNYNEQFF.

V usage is TRBV7-2 and J usage is TRBJ2-1; TCRdb returns TRBD2, unconfirmable since there is no DNA. The CDR3 length is 16 residues. Per germline, CDR1 SGHTA and CDR2 FQGNSA. CDR3 region: CASSFLLAGRYNEQFF. Filled out from reference TRBV7-2 and TRBJ2-1, the complete variable domain reads GAGVSQSPSNKVTEKGKDVELRCDPISGHTALYWYRQSLGQGLEFLIYFQGNSAPDKSGLPSDRFSAERTGGSVSTLTIQRTQQEDSAVYLCASSFLLAGRYNEQFFGPGTRLTVL.

This chain uses TRBV7-3 with TRBJ2-1; TCRdb outputs TRBD2, but without DNA this stays unchecked. In germline, CDR1 is SGHTA, CDR2 FQGTGA. CDR3 length equals 18 residues. The CDR3 spells CASSSPGLAGASYNEQFF.

The gene calls are TRBV4-2 and TRBJ2-3; TCRdb picks TRBD1, but there is no DNA to check that call. Germline CDR1 is LGHNA and CDR2 is YNFKEQ. The CDR3 covers 16 residues. CDR3 in amino acids: CASSQEEGQLTDTQYF.

The chain links TRBV11-2 to TRBJ1-1. Germline V gene data show CDR1 as SGHAT and CDR2 as FQNNGV. CDR3 length equals 13 residues. The CDR3 sequence: CASSLASLTEAFF.

The V and J genes are TRBV4-3 and TRBJ2-5. This CDR3 has 14 amino acids. Germline V lookup: CDR1 LGHNA, CDR2 YSLEER. The CDR3 here is CASSQGAGYETQYF.

The chain is built from TRBV30 and TRBJ1-1. This CDR3 region has 11 residues. CDR1 and CDR2 (germline): GTSNPN, SVGIG (reference sequence). CDR3 region: CAWSVSREAFF.

The V gene is TRBV4-1, the J gene TRBJ2-5; as DNA is missing, the TRBD2 call by TCRdb cannot be tested. Germline V gives CDR1 MGHRA, CDR2 YSYEKL. The CDR3 has 15 residues. CDR3 sequence: CASSPLGEDQETQYF.

The chain links TRBV9 to TRBJ2-1; checking the TCRdb D call of TRBD1 is not possible without DNA. The CDR3 is 15 amino acids. Germline-derived CDR1 and CDR2 are SGDLS and YYNGEE. CDR3: CASSVEGQSHNEQFF.

The V and J genes are TRBV20-1 and TRBJ2-1; the D gene TCRdb calls, TRBD1, cannot be checked with no DNA. Per the germline V gene, CDR1 is DFQATT and CDR2 is SNEGSKA (reference sequence). The CDR3 spans 14 residues. CDR3 region: CSASSTAPYNEQFF.